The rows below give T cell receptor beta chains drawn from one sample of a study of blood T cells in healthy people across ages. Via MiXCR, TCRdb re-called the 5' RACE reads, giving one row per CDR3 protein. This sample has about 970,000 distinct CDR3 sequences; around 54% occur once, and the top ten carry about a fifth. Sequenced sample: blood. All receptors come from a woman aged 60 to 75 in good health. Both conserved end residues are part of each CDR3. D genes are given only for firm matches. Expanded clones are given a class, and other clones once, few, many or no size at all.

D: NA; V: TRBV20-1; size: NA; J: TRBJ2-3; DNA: TGCAGTGCTAGTGTGCTAGCGAGCTACACAGATACGCAGTATTTT; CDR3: CSASVLASYTDTQYF
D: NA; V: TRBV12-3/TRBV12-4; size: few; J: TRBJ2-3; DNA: TGTGCCAGTGGGGGTGAGATCACAGATACGCAGTATTTT; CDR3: CASGGEITDTQYF
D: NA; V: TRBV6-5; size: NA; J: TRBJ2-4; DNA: TGTGCCAGCAGCCCTTCGCCGGAGAGGTCACCGTACTTC; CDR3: CASSPSPERSPYF
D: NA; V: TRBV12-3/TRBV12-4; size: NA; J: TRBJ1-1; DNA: TGTGCCAGCAGTTGGCAGGGCGGCGCTACGGGCACTGAAGCTTTCTTT; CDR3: CASSWQGGATGTEAFF
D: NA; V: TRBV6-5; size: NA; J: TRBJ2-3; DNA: TGTGCCAGCAGTTACGGACTTCTTCGAGATACGCAGTATTTT; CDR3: CASSYGLLRDTQYF
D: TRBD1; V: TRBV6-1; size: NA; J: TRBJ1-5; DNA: TGTGCCGGCAGGACAGGGGGACAGCCCCAGCATTTT; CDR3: CAGRTGGQPQHF
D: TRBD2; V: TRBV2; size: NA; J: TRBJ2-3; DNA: TGTGCCAGCAGTGGTGGCGGCGGGAGGGCCTTCCCAGATACGCAGTATTTT; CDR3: CASSGGGGRAFPDTQYF
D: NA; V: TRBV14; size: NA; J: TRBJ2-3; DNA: TGTGCCAGCAGCCAACTAAACGGGGTTAGCACAGATACGCAGTATTTT; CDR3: CASSQLNGVSTDTQYF
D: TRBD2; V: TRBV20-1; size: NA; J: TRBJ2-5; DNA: TGCAGTGCCCCGACTAGCTGGTACCAAGAGACCCAGTACTTC; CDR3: CSAPTSWYQETQYF
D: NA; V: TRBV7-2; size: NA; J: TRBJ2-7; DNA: TGTGCCAGCAGCTTAGCTCCCATGTGCGAGCAGTACTTC; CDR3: CASSLAPMCEQYF
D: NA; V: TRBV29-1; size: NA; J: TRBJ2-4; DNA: TGCAGCGTTGGAGTAAGCTTTAACATTCAGTACTTC; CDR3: CSVGVSFNIQYF
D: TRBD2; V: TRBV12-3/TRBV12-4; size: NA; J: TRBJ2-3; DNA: TGTGCCAGCAGCCCTTTTGGGAGCGGGAACACAGATACGCAGTATTTT; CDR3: CASSPFGSGNTDTQYF
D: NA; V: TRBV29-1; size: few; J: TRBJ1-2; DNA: TGCAGCGTTGAAGTTAGGATGGGCGGAGGCTACACCTTC; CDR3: CSVEVRMGGGYTF
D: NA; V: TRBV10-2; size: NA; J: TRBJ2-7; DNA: TGCGCCAGCAGGGTAGAGGTGCGAGCCGGTTACGAGCAGTACTTC; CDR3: CASRVEVRAGYEQYF
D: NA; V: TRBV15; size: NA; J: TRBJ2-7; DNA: TGTGCCACCAGCAGGGGAGGCCCGTCCATCTCCTACGAGCAGTACTTC; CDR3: CATSRGGPSISYEQYF
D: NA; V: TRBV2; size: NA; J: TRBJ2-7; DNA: TGTGCCAGCAGCGGGTCTTACTGCGAGCAGTACTTC; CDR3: CASSGSYCEQYF
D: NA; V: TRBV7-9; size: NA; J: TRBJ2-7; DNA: TGTGCCAGCAGCTTAGGACGGGACTTCGAGCAGTACTTC; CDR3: CASSLGRDFEQYF
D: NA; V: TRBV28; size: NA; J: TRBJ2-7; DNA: TGTGCCAGCAGTTTAACTAGGTCTCCCTCCTACGAGCAGTACTTC; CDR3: CASSLTRSPSYEQYF
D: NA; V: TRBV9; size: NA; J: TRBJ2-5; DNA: TGTGCCAGCAGCGTAGGTACTAACGAACTACGAGAGACCCAGTACTTC; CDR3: CASSVGTNELRETQYF
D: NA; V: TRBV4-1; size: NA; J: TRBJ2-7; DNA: TGCGCCAGCAGCCAAGATCGGCTCAGGGGCTTCGAGCAGTACTTC; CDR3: CASSQDRLRGFEQYF
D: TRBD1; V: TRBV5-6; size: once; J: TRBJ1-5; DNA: TGTGCCAGCAGCTCAACAGGGGGCGCGGAGCCCCAGCATTTT; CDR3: CASSSTGGAEPQHF
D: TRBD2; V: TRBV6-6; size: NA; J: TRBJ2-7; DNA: TGTGCCAGCACTCGTGAGCGGGAGGGCTACGAGCAGTACTTC; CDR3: CASTREREGYEQYF
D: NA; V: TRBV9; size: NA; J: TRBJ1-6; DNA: TGTGCCAGCAGCGTAGGATCTCGACTGGATCCTAATTCACCCCTCCACTTT; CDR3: CASSVGSRLDPNSPLHF
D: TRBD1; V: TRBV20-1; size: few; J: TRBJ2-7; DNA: TGCAGTGCTAATCCGGGACAGGGGTGGTACGAGCAGTACTTC; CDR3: CSANPGQGWYEQYF
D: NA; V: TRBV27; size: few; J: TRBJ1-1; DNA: TGTGCCACGAAACCCGAACAGGTCTTGAACACTGAAGCTTTCTTT; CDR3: CATKPEQVLNTEAFF
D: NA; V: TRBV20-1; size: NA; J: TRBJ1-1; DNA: TGCAGCGTGGACAGTCACTCTGAAGCTTTCTTT; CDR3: CSVDSHSEAFF